In its sample, the clone carrying this TCR beta chain was seen many times. After removal of 4 bases from V and 14 bases from J, the junction contained 8 bases not matched to a gene. The germline V gene has CDR1 MGHRA and CDR2 YSYEKL. This CDR3 spans 13 amino acids. The sample originates from a study of T cells after yellow fever vaccination. TCRdb processed the 5' RACE reads anew with MiXCR; each CDR3 protein has one entry. The sample has 100,000 to 150,000 distinct CDR3 sequences, roughly 9% seen once. The receptor was derived from a man younger than 35 who received the YFV17D yellow fever vaccine. The chain carries TRBV4-1 and TRBJ2-4; TRBD2 matches at 10 bases. Sequenced material: CD8+ T cells sorted from PBMCs, taken on the day of the yellow fever booster vaccination. The CDR3 DNA sequence: TGCGCCAGCAGCCCAGGACTAGCGGAATTCAAGTACTTC. Protein: CASSPGLAEFKYF.